These T cell receptor beta chains were read from a single sample in a study of technical replicates of blood from a few donors. Assay: immunoSEQ multiplex PCR; the TCRdb copy retains only in-frame clones and omits some. The repertoire includes about 67,000 clones, under 98% of them detected once, and roughly 0.26% sits in the top ten. Sequenced: T cells isolated from PBMCs. These receptors all come from a human donor in good health. The CDR3 runs from the conserved cysteine through the conserved F or W. The D gene is left open where the match is weak. Rows may omit the clone size; those that give it use once, few, many or a size class.

J	size	D	V	CDR3	DNA
TRBJ2-1	NA	NA	TRBV27	CASSQDRITYNEQFF	TGTGCCAGCAGTCAAGACAGGATCACCTACAATGAGCAGTTCTTC
TRBJ1-1	NA	NA	TRBV28	CASSLRGGTEAFF	TGTGCCAGCAGTTTGAGAGGGGGCACTGAAGCTTTCTTT
TRBJ2-7	NA	NA	TRBV20-1	CSAQRSEQYF	TGCAGTGCTCAACGGAGTGAGCAGTACTTC
TRBJ1-1	NA	NA	TRBV28	CASSLSQGSTEAFF	TGTGCCAGCAGTCTGTCACAGGGCAGCACTGAAGCTTTCTTT
TRBJ2-2	NA	NA	TRBV7-3	CASTLQGGRTIGELFF	TGTGCCAGCACCCTACAGGGGGGGAGGACGATCGGGGAGCTGTTTTTT
TRBJ1-5	NA	NA	TRBV4-1	CASSPTGSHSNQPQHF	TGCGCCAGCAGCCCTACCGGGTCTCATAGCAATCAGCCCCAGCATTTT
TRBJ1-1	NA	NA	TRBV30	CAWFVGGEAFF	TGTGCCTGGTTTGTGGGAGGTGAAGCTTTCTTT
TRBJ2-5	NA	NA	TRBV18	CASSPSGLQETQYF	TGTGCCAGCTCACCTTCGGGACTCCAAGAGACCCAGTACTTC
TRBJ2-7	NA	TRBD2	TRBV19	CASSIYQRENEQYF	TGTGCCAGTAGTATCTACCAGCGGGAAAACGAGCAGTACTTC
TRBJ2-7	once	NA	TRBV2	CASIGGPLSEQYF	TGTGCCAGCATCGGCGGGCCCCTCAGCGAGCAGTACTTC
TRBJ2-7	NA	NA	TRBV29-1	CSVAKEGGYEQYF	TGCAGCGTTGCGAAGGAAGGGGGCTACGAGCAGTACTTC
TRBJ1-1	NA	NA	TRBV19	CASSIQINTEAFF	TGTGCCAGTAGTATACAGATTAACACTGAAGCTTTCTTT
TRBJ2-1	NA	TRBD2	TRBV9	CASSAESGINEQFF	TGTGCCAGCAGCGCCGAAAGCGGGATCAATGAGCAGTTCTTC
TRBJ2-7	NA	TRBD2	TRBV4-1	CASSQDPGGEQYF	TGCGCCAGCAGCCAAGACCCGGGAGGCGAGCAGTACTTC
TRBJ2-7	NA	TRBD1	TRBV28	CASSFRGPKEQYF	TGTGCCAGCAGTTTCAGGGGGCCGAAGGAGCAGTACTTC
TRBJ2-7	NA	TRBD2	TRBV19	CASSIASGKTYEQYF	TGTGCCAGTAGTATAGCTAGCGGGAAAACTTACGAGCAGTACTTC
TRBJ1-1	NA	TRBD1	TRBV5-4	CASSLVGTAIEAFF	TGTGCCAGCAGCTTGGTCGGGACAGCAATTGAAGCTTTCTTT
TRBJ1-3	NA	TRBD1	TRBV7-8	CASSPRQGAGNTIYF	TGTGCCAGCAGCCCACGACAGGGGGCTGGAAACACCATATATTTT
TRBJ2-5	NA	TRBD2	TRBV4-3	CASSRRTSVRETQYF	TGCGCCAGCAGCCGAAGGACTAGCGTGAGGGAGACCCAGTACTTC
TRBJ2-5	NA	TRBD1	TRBV7-9	CASSRTGEIKETQYF	TGTGCCAGCAGCCGGACAGGGGAGATAAAAGAGACCCAGTACTTC
TRBJ1-4	NA	TRBD1	TRBV29-1	CSVEDRDRVSEKLFF	TGCAGCGTTGAAGATCGTGACAGGGTGTCTGAAAAACTGTTTTTT
TRBJ2-3	NA	NA	TRBV7-2	CASSLRGLGKRTSTDTQYF	TGTGCCAGCAGCTTAAGGGGCCTAGGGAAGAGAACTAGCACAGATACGCAGTATTTT
TRBJ2-5	NA	NA	TRBV27	CASSFLVGLQETQYF	TGTGCCAGCAGTTTTTTGGTTGGACTACAAGAGACCCAGTACTTC
TRBJ1-1	once	NA	TRBV28	CASSEVTGLNTEAFF	TGTGCCAGCAGTGAGGTTACAGGGCTGAACACTGAAGCTTTCTTT
TRBJ1-3	NA	NA	TRBV7-2	CASSSSWALSGNTIYF	TGTGCCAGCAGCTCCTCATGGGCTCTCTCTGGAAACACCATATATTTT
TRBJ2-3	once	TRBD2	TRBV7-6	CASSLEAGGALGDTQYF	TGTGCCAGCAGCTTAGAAGCGGGAGGAGCTTTAGGAGATACGCAGTATTTT
TRBJ2-3	NA	NA	TRBV5-1	CASTRDIYTDTQYF	TGCGCCAGCACCCGGGACATCTACACAGATACGCAGTATTTT
TRBJ1-2	NA	NA	TRBV5-1	CASSSRDSNYGYTF	TGCGCCAGCAGCTCCAGGGACTCTAACTATGGCTACACCTTC
TRBJ1-1	NA	NA	TRBV10-3	CAISESEDRRAFF	TGTGCCATCAGTGAGTCCGAGGACAGAAGAGCTTTCTTT
TRBJ1-1	NA	TRBD1	TRBV6-6	CASSSPGTGVNTEAFF	TGTGCCAGCAGTTCGCCCGGGACAGGAGTGAACACTGAAGCTTTCTTT
TRBJ2-7	once	NA	TRBV5-1	CASSLEQGRSYEQYF	TGCGCCAGCAGCTTGGAACAGGGGAGGTCCTACGAGCAGTACTTC
TRBJ1-2	NA	TRBD1	TRBV4-1	CASSPVQGARSNYGYTF	TGCGCCAGCAGCCCGGTACAGGGGGCGCGAAGTAACTATGGCTACACCTTC
TRBJ2-2	once	NA	TRBV5-1	CASSLLGGGGELFF	TGCGCCAGCAGCTTGTTAGGAGGTGGCGGGGAGCTGTTTTTT
TRBJ2-3	NA	TRBD1	TRBV5-6	CASSFYPGQGADTQYF	TGTGCCAGCAGCTTTTACCCGGGACAGGGGGCCGATACGCAGTATTTT
TRBJ1-1	NA	TRBD1	TRBV27	CASSWTGGADTEAFF	TGTGCCAGCAGTTGGACAGGGGGCGCCGACACTGAAGCTTTCTTT
TRBJ2-3	once	TRBD1	TRBV27	CASSLDRNTDTQYF	TGTGCCAGCAGTTTGGACAGGAACACAGATACGCAGTATTTT
TRBJ2-3	NA	TRBD1	TRBV9	CASSADDDRVNTDTQYF	TGTGCCAGCAGTGCAGACGACGACAGGGTTAATACAGATACGCAGTATTTT
TRBJ2-4	NA	TRBD2	TRBV28	CASSPGGRNDIQYF	TGTGCCAGCAGTCCCGGCGGGAGAAATGACATTCAGTACTTC
TRBJ1-5	NA	NA	TRBV10-3	CAVASGINQPQHF	TGTGCCGTTGCGAGCGGAATTAATCAGCCCCAGCATTTT
TRBJ2-7	once	TRBD2	TRBV11-3	CASSFNAAGSYEQYF	TGTGCCAGCAGCTTTAACGCAGCGGGATCCTACGAGCAGTACTTC
TRBJ2-7	NA	TRBD1	TRBV19	CASNQDRGSYEQYF	TGTGCCAGTAACCAGGACAGGGGATCCTACGAGCAGTACTTC